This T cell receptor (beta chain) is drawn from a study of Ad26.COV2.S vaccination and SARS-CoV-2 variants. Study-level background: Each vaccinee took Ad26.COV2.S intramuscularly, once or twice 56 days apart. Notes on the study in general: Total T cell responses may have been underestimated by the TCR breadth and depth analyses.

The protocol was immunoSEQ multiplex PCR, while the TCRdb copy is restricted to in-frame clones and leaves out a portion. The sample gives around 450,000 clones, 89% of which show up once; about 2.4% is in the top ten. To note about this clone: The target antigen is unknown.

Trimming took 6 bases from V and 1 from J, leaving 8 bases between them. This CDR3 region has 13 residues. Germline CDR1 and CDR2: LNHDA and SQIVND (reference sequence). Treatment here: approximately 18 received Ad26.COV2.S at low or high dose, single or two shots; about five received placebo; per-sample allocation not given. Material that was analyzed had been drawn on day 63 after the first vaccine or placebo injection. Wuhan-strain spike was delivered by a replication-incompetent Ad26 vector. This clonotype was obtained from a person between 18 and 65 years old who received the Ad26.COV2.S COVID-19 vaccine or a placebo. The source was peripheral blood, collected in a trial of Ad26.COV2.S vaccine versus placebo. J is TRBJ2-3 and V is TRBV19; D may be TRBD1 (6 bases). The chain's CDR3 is CASSTGRTDTQYF. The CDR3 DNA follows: TGTGCCAGTAGCACAGGGCGCACAGATACGCAGTATTTT.